Each of the 28 T cell receptor beta chains below was sequenced from the same sample in a study of blood T cell repertoires in COVID-19 (dated by TCRdb to 2020 to 2021). Libraries were constructed by the immunoSEQ multiplex PCR assay. TCRdb carries this immuneACCESS record with in-frame sequences only. Its versions omit some clonotypes, under half of them owing to an unresolved V gene in the studies checked, with the rest unexplained. In this sample the table shows about 150,000 clones, around three quarters of which occur a single time. The ten largest clones add up to roughly 17% of the sample. Sequencing was performed on peripheral blood. The receptors here all came from a man between 45 and 60 years old with acute or convalescent COVID-19.

This clone occurred a few times. The chain combines TRBV2 with TRBJ1-5, with 8 bases aligning to TRBD1. From germline, CDR1 is SNHLY and CDR2 FYNNEI. The CDR3 contains 17 residues. J lost 0 bases, V lost 4 bases, and 8 bases had no gene match. DNA for the CDR3: TGTGCCAGCAGTGCGGGACAGGAGGGTTATAGCAATCAGCCCCAGCATTTT. As protein: CASSAGQEGYSNQPQHF. Full variable domain (missing parts from reference TRBV2 and TRBJ1-5): EPEVTQTPSHQVTQMGQEVILRCVPISNHLYFYWYRQILGQKVEFLVSFYNNEISEKSEIFDDQFSVERPDGSNFTLKIRSTKLEDSAMYFCASSAGQEGYSNQPQHFGDGTRLSIL.

The chain is built from TRBV19 and TRBJ2-3, with 10 bases matching TRBD2. Per germline, CDR1 LNHDA and CDR2 SQIVND (reference sequence). CDR3 length: 14 amino acids. With V trimmed by 10 bases and J by 6 bases, 10 bases remained unmatched. CDR3 DNA sequence: TGTGCCACCAAGACAGCGGGGGGGATCGATACGCAGTATTTT. Translating it yields CATKTAGGIDTQYF.

The chain joins TRBV19 to TRBJ1-1; TRBD1 matches at 8 bases. There are 13 residues in the CDR3. Germline CDR1 LNHDA, CDR2 SQIVND (reference sequence). The V gene end was trimmed by 4 bases and the J gene end by 11 bases; junction bases not matched to a gene: 9. The CDR3 loop reads CASSTSGGLDAFF. DNA of the CDR3: TGTGCCAGTAGTACTTCAGGGGGCTTGGATGCTTTCTTT.

This chain links TRBV10-3 with TRBJ1-4; D ambiguous. This CDR3 contains 18 residues. Germline V lookup: CDR1 ENHRY, CDR2 SYGVKD. Trimming cost V 4 bases and J 5 bases, with 23 bases left between them. In DNA, the CDR3 is TGTGCCATCAGTGTGCGACTAGGACGGGAAACTTTCAATGAAAAACTGTTTTTT. Protein product: CAISVRLGRETFNEKLFF.

This chain joins TRBV7-9 and TRBJ1-2, with 8 positions matching TRBD1. CDR3 length equals 15 residues. CDR1 is SEHNR and CDR2 is FQNEAQ in the germline V gene (reference sequence). V shed 2 bases and J 0 bases; nucleotides not matched to a gene: 2. CDR3 DNA sequence: TGTGCCAGCAGCTTATTACAGGGGGCTAACTATGGCTACACCTTC. As protein: CASSLLQGANYGYTF.

The chain has TRBV27 and TRBJ2-2; a weak D match, TRBD1 (6 bases). There are 16 residues in the CDR3. Germline V gene sequence: CDR1 MNHEY, CDR2 SMNVEV (reference sequence). V shed 0 bases and J shed 7 bases, with 15 bases lying between them. CDR3 DNA sequence: TGTGCCAGCAGTTTATCCCGGGCAGGGGTCGTCGGGGAGCTGTTTTTT. Its protein product is CASSLSRAGVVGELFF.

DNA of the CDR3: TGTGCCTGGGATGGACTAGCGGGGTCCACAGATACGCAGTATTTT. It translates to CAWDGLAGSTDTQYF. This chain links TRBV30 with TRBJ2-3; 12 nucleotides line up with TRBD2. The CDR3 totals 15 residues. The junction had 5 bases not matched to a gene; V was cut back by 5 bases and J by 2 bases. The germline gives CDR1 GTSNPN, CDR2 SVGIG (reference sequence).

The chain uses TRBV10-2 and TRBJ2-6; TRBD2 is a possible D gene (5 bases). Germline-derived CDR1 and CDR2 are WSHSY and SAAADI. Trimming took off 6 bases at V and 0 bases at J, with 9 bases between the two ends. The CDR3 loop spans 15 amino acids. CDR3 sequence (DNA): TGCGCCAGCAGGTCGGGGTACTCTGGGGCCAACGTCCTGACTTTC. It yields the protein CASRSGYSGANVLTF.

This clone showed up just a few times. The chain couples TRBV6-2 or TRBV6-3 to TRBJ1-5, with D possibly matching TRBD1 (5 bases). Germline V gene data show CDR1 as MNHEY and CDR2 as SVGEGT. Between the trimmed V and J ends, which lost 6 bases and 5 bases, there was a span of 17 bases. This CDR3 contains 15 residues. Written as DNA, the CDR3 is TGTGCCAGCAGCAGTCGACAGCTTGGAGATCAGCCCCAGCATTTT. Translated, it gives CASSSRQLGDQPQHF.

The rearrangement links TRBV12-3 or TRBV12-4 to TRBJ1-4; 8 bases are a match to TRBD1. The CDR3 covers 13 residues. V lost 7 bases to trimming and J lost 5 bases; unmatched junction nucleotides: 3. The CDR3 sequence: CASMQGANEKLFF. The CDR3 region has the DNA TGTGCCAGCATGCAGGGGGCAAATGAAAAACTGTTTTTT.

The V and J genes are TRBV3-1 (or the pseudogene TRBV3-2) and TRBJ2-5; TRBD2 agrees at 11 bases. The CDR3 loop spans 18 amino acids. V was clipped by 0 bases and J by 5 bases; unmatched bases: 11. Germline CDR1 and CDR2: LGHDT and YNNKEL (reference sequence). CDR3 loop: CASSQDIPSGGPRETQYF. CDR3 DNA sequence: TGTGCCAGCAGCCAAGACATCCCTAGCGGGGGGCCCAGGGAGACCCAGTACTTC.

The V and J genes are TRBV9 and TRBJ2-1; TRBD2 matches 7 bases. The junction had 8 bases not matched to a gene; V was cut back by 0 bases and J by 5 bases. The CDR3 sequence is 16 residues long. From germline, CDR1 is SGDLS and CDR2 YYNGEE. For the CDR3, the DNA is TGTGCCAGCAGCGTAGATGTGGGGGGGACCAACAATGAGCAGTTCTTC. This translates into CASSVDVGGTNNEQFF.

This sequence joins TRBV29-1 and TRBJ1-2; TRBD1 matches at 7 bases. The CDR3 is made up of 12 amino acids. Germline loops: CDR1 SQVTM, CDR2 ANQGSEA. The V segment lost 5 bases and the J segment 4 bases; nucleotides outside the gene matches: 4. This CDR3 reads CSVSGGPYGYTF. For the CDR3, the DNA is TGCAGCGTTTCAGGGGGGCCCTATGGCTACACCTTC.

This clone showed up just a few times. The rearrangement uses TRBV7-9 and TRBJ2-1; D possibly corresponds to TRBD1 (6 bases). The ends were cut back, 5 bases at V and 8 bases at J, with 19 bases in the middle. Germline V gene data show CDR1 as SEHNR and CDR2 as FQNEAQ (reference sequence). This CDR3 spans 15 amino acids. The CDR3 DNA follows: TGTGCCAGCAGCCCCGTGGCAGGGGCTATGGATGAGCAGTTCTTC. Its translation is CASSPVAGAMDEQFF.

This clone was counted between two and nine times. The CDR3 is CASSQDLRGWRDSPLHF. Here the CDR3 DNA reads TGCGCCAGCAGCCAAGATCTTAGGGGATGGCGTGATTCACCCCTCCACTTT. The chain links TRBV4-1 to TRBJ1-6; TRBD1 might be the D (5 bases). Germline V gene sequence: CDR1 MGHRA, CDR2 YSYEKL. This CDR3 comprises 17 residues. The V end was cut by 0 bases, the J end by 8 bases, with 17 bases between.

V usage is TRBV2 and J usage is TRBJ1-1, with D maybe TRBD1 (5 bases). V lost 7 bases and J 7 bases, leaving 19 bases between the germline ends. This CDR3 is 14 amino acids long. CDR1 and CDR2 (germline): SNHLY, FYNNEI. The CDR3 DNA follows: TGTGCCAGCACCTCAGTCATGGGGGGTCTTGAAGCTTTCTTT. Amino acids: CASTSVMGGLEAFF.

This clone came up a few times. V is TRBV18 and J is TRBJ1-5, with TRBD1 identical over 8 bases. This CDR3 is built from 14 residues. CDR1 is KGHSH and CDR2 is LQKENI in the germline V gene. The junction had 0 bases not matched to a gene; V was cut back by 3 bases and J by 2 bases. The CDR3 loop is CASSPTGGNQPQHF. CDR3 nucleotides: TGTGCCAGCTCACCGACAGGGGGCAATCAGCCCCAGCATTTT.

This clone appeared a few times. V gene TRBV3-1 (or the pseudogene TRBV3-2) combines with J gene TRBJ1-2; D is undetermined. V gave up 1 base and J gave up 4 bases, with 10 bases separating them. The CDR3 contains 14 residues. Per the germline V gene, CDR1 is LGHDT and CDR2 is YNNKEL (reference sequence). The CDR3 reads CASSQGGYGYGYTF. Written as DNA, the CDR3 is TGTGCCAGCAGCCAAGGCGGGTATGGCTATGGCTACACCTTC.

V gene TRBV10-1 combines with J gene TRBJ2-5; 8 bases are shared with TRBD1. CDR1 WNHNN and CDR2 SYGVQD come from the germline V gene (reference sequence). Trimming at V came to 3 bases and at J to 5 bases, leaving 8 bases not matched to a gene. The CDR3 is 15 residues long. CDR3 amino acids: CASSDLSGGRETQYF. DNA of the CDR3: TGCGCCAGCAGTGACCTTTCAGGGGGCCGGGAGACCCAGTACTTC.

The chain links TRBV6-5 to TRBJ2-3, with 11 bases identical to TRBD1. The germline V gene encodes CDR1 MNHEY and CDR2 SVGAGI. This CDR3 spans 16 amino acids. The V and J ends lost 0 bases and 4 bases, in that order; junction bases with no gene match: 3. CDR3 DNA sequence: TGTGCCAGCAGTTACTCTGGACAGGGGGCGGCAGATACGCAGTATTTT. Amino acids: CASSYSGQGAADTQYF.

This clone has only a few counts. The chain couples TRBV5-1 to TRBJ2-1; D is ambiguous. Germline V gene data show CDR1 as SGHRS and CDR2 as YFSETQ. The CDR3 has 11 amino acids. Deletions cut 4 bases from V and 10 bases from J, with 9 bases between. For the CDR3, the DNA is TGCGCCAGCAGCGGATCTAGGGAGCAGTTCTTC. This sequence encodes CASSGSREQFF.

J is TRBJ2-1 and V is TRBV3-1 (or the pseudogene TRBV3-2), with a weak D call TRBD1 (5 bases). Germline loops: CDR1 LGHDT, CDR2 YNNKEL (reference sequence). This CDR3 has 16 residues. Trimming shortened V by 3 bases and J by 2 bases, and 14 bases separated the two germline ends. The CDR3 DNA is TGTGCCAGCAGCCAGACAGCACCGATGACCTACAATGAGCAGTTCTTC. The encoded protein is CASSQTAPMTYNEQFF.

This chain connects TRBV5-6 to TRBJ1-4; the match to TRBD1 covers 8 bases. The CDR3 covers 15 residues. Germline trimming cut 3 bases from V and 8 bases from J; bases unmatched to any gene: 9. From germline, CDR1 is SGHDT and CDR2 YYEEEE. The CDR3 region has the DNA TGTGCCAGCAGCTCCGGACAGGGAGGGAAGGAAAAACTGTTTTTT. It codes for CASSSGQGGKEKLFF. Looking up the rest from reference TRBV5-6 and TRBJ1-4 gives the full variable domain: DAGVTQSPTHLIKTRGQQVTLRCSPKSGHDTVSWYQQALGQGPQFIFQYYEEEERQRGNFPDRFSGHQFPNYSSELNVNALLLGDSALYLCASSSGQGGKEKLFFGSGTQLSVL.

Regarding this clone: Relative to the germline gene, one junction end is altered; a read error may explain this. V is TRBV11-2 and J is TRBJ1-2; 9 bases fit TRBD1. CDR1 is SGHAT and CDR2 is FQNNGV in the germline V gene. This CDR3 is 17 amino acids long. Here the CDR3 reads CASSLVTGGAINSGYTF. The CDR3 DNA follows: TGTGCCAGCAGCTTAGTAACAGGGGGCGCAATTAACTCTGGCTACACCTTC.

The CDR3 DNA is TGCGCCAGCAGCCTGACACCTTTCGACTACAATGAGCAGTTCTTC. This sequence encodes CASSLTPFDYNEQFF. The chain combines TRBV5-1 with TRBJ2-1, with D uncertain. The CDR3 is 15 amino acids. Germline CDR1 SGHRS, CDR2 YFSETQ. V gave up 4 bases and J gave up 3 bases, with 14 bases separating them.

The rearrangement links TRBV30 to TRBJ1-3; possibly TRBD1 for D (6 bases). Looked up from germline, CDR1 is GTSNPN and CDR2 is SVGIG (reference sequence). There are 13 residues in the CDR3. V lost 8 bases to trimming and J lost 0 bases, with 11 bases between them. The CDR3 here is CAGVQGSGNTIYF. The CDR3, as DNA: TGTGCCGGAGTACAGGGCTCTGGAAACACCATATATTTT.

CDR3 coding DNA: TGTGCCAGCAGTCCTCGAGAGGTACTGGGGCAGTACTTC. The encoded protein is CASSPREVLGQYF. The chain joins TRBV12-3 or TRBV12-4 to TRBJ2-7, with D unresolved. V dropped 5 bases and J dropped 9 bases, with 17 bases sitting between them. The CDR3 extends over 13 amino acids.

V usage is TRBV4-1 and J usage is TRBJ1-1; D is uncertain. The CDR3 sequence is 18 residues long. Trimming left V 0 bases short and J 1 base short, with 18 bases between. CDR1 is MGHRA, CDR2 YSYEKL, per germline. CDR3 nucleotides: TGCGCCAGCAGCCAAGAAGAGGGCAGGAGAAGCGAGAACACTGAAGCTTTCTTT. This sequence encodes CASSQEEGRRSENTEAFF.